The 12 T cell receptor beta chains below come from one sample, sequenced in a study of response to subunit inactivated influenza vaccine. TCRdb re-derived calls from the RT-PCR reads in MiXCR, one entry per CDR3 protein. Seen here are hundreds of thousands of distinct CDR3 sequences, 6.5% to 8% observed once, and the top ten hold approximately 13%. The sequences come from PBMCs from blood, collected roughly 24 months after vaccination. These receptors were taken from a man aged 45 to 75 who received an inactivated influenza vaccine.

This clonotype was found a few times. This rearrangement joins TRBV20-1 to TRBJ2-7, with TRBD2 matching 7 bases. Trimming at V came to 3 bases and at J to 4 bases, leaving 3 bases not matched to a gene. In germline, CDR1 is DFQATT, CDR2 SNEGSKA (reference sequence). The CDR3 has 12 residues. The CDR3 sequence is CSASGGKYEQYF. CDR3 sequence (DNA): TGCAGTGCTAGCGGGGGGAAGTACGAGCAGTACTTC.

This clonotype was counted only a few times. The chain recombines TRBV20-1 with TRBJ1-5; the match to TRBD1 covers 8 bases. V shed 4 bases, J shed 5 bases, and the junction held 7 bases outside the gene matches. CDR3 length: 14 residues. Germline CDR1 DFQATT, CDR2 SNEGSKA (reference sequence). CDR3 amino acids: CSAKGQELDQPQHF. The CDR3 region has the DNA TGCAGTGCTAAGGGACAGGAGCTCGATCAGCCCCAGCATTTT.

This clonotype occurred many times. The chain carries TRBV9 and TRBJ2-3, with a weak D call TRBD1 (5 bases). Germline CDR1 SGDLS, CDR2 YYNGEE. Between the trimmed V and J ends, which lost 4 bases and 2 bases, there was a span of 17 bases. CDR3 size: 16 residues. This CDR3 reads CASSPLVGVDTDTQYF. The CDR3 coding sequence is TGTGCCAGCAGCCCCCTTGTAGGGGTGGACACAGATACGCAGTATTTT.

The table lists this clonotype with a few counts. The chain is built from TRBV28 and TRBJ2-5; 7 nucleotides line up with TRBD2. The germline gives CDR1 MDHEN, CDR2 SYDVKM. The CDR3 sequence is 11 residues long. V dropped 5 bases and J dropped 13; count of bases not matched to a gene: 7. In DNA form, the CDR3 reads TGTGCCAGCAGTCGAGGGAGGGGCGCGTACTTC. It translates to CASSRGRGAYF.

CDR3 DNA: TGTGCCTGGAGTGGGTCAGGCTCTTCCACAGATACGCAGTATTTT. As protein: CAWSGSGSSTDTQYF. The chain employs TRBV30 and TRBJ2-3; D is ambiguous. V was clipped by 1 base and J by 2 bases, with 13 bases between them. This CDR3 has 15 residues. The germline V gene encodes CDR1 GTSNPN and CDR2 SVGIG (reference sequence).

Written as DNA, the CDR3 is TGTGCCAGCAGCTTAGGTACAGGGGTGGGTACTGAAGCTTTCTTT. Translating it yields CASSLGTGVGTEAFF. This chain connects TRBV7-8 to TRBJ1-1; the match to TRBD1 covers 7 bases. Germline lookup yields CDR1 SGHVS and CDR2 FQNEAQ. V was pared by 1 base and J by 5 bases, with 7 bases of the junction left unmatched. The CDR3 has 15 residues. The whole variable domain, remainder taken from reference TRBV7-8 and TRBJ1-1, is GAGVSQSPRYKVAKRGQDVALRCDPISGHVSLFWYQQALGQGPEFLTYFQNEAQLDKSGLPSDRFFAERPEGSVSTLKIQRTQQEDSAVYLCASSLGTGVGTEAFFGQGTRLTVV.

This clonotype was seen ten or more times. The chain combines TRBV10-3 with TRBJ2-3; TRBD2 agrees at 9 bases. Germline V CDR1 and CDR2: ENHRY, SYGVKD. CDR3 length: 14 amino acids. Losses at the gene ends were 7 bases for V and 5 bases for J; bases not matched to a gene: 7. The CDR3 reads CAITGGGAGDTQYF. The CDR3 bases are TGTGCCATCACGGGCGGGGGGGCCGGAGATACGCAGTATTTT.

This clonotype came up a few times. The V call is TRBV24-1, the J call TRBJ1-5, with D unresolved. CDR3 length: 14 amino acids. Germline CDR1 KGHDR, CDR2 SFDVKD. V dropped 3 bases and J dropped 0 bases, with 5 bases sitting between them. CDR3 coding DNA: TGTGCCACCAGTGATGAGGGTAGCAATCAGCCCCAGCATTTT. This encodes CATSDEGSNQPQHF.

Only a few counts were recorded for this clonotype. The chain carries TRBV27 and TRBJ2-2, with no clear D. V lost 7 bases and J 1 base, leaving 13 bases between the germline ends. The CDR3 has 15 amino acids. Germline-derived CDR1 and CDR2 are MNHEY and SMNVEV (reference sequence). In DNA, the CDR3 is TGTGCCAGCAACCCGGGCGCGGAGAACACCGGGGAGCTGTTTTTT. Amino acids: CASNPGAENTGELFF.

This clonotype was picked up a small number of times. The chain couples TRBV18 to TRBJ2-2; D is possibly TRBD1 (5 bases). Germline CDR1 reads KGHSH; CDR2 reads LQKENI. CDR3 length: 15 amino acids. Trimming removed 6 bases at V and 2 bases at J, with 13 bases between. CDR3 sequence: CASSPTTDNTGELFF. The CDR3, as DNA: TGTGCCAGCTCGCCTACGACAGACAACACCGGGGAGCTGTTTTTT.

This clonotype came up many times. The chain links TRBV10-3 to TRBJ2-3; tentatively, D is TRBD1 (5 bases). The CDR3 spans 14 residues. Trimming cost V 3 bases and J 1 base, with 8 bases left between them. From germline, CDR1 is ENHRY and CDR2 SYGVKD. CDR3 residues: CAISEQVGTDTQYF. CDR3 nucleotides: TGTGCCATCAGTGAACAGGTCGGCACAGATACGCAGTATTTT.

The chain recombines TRBV5-1 with TRBJ2-7; TRBD1 is a possible D gene (5 bases). With 5 bases removed from V and 0 bases from J, the gap between germline ends came to 12 bases. The CDR3 runs to 14 residues. Germline V gene lookup returns CDR1 SGHRS and CDR2 YFSETQ. CDR3 nucleotide sequence: TGCGCCAGCAGTTACGACAGTCCCTCCTACGAGCAGTACTTC. Translating it yields CASSYDSPSYEQYF.